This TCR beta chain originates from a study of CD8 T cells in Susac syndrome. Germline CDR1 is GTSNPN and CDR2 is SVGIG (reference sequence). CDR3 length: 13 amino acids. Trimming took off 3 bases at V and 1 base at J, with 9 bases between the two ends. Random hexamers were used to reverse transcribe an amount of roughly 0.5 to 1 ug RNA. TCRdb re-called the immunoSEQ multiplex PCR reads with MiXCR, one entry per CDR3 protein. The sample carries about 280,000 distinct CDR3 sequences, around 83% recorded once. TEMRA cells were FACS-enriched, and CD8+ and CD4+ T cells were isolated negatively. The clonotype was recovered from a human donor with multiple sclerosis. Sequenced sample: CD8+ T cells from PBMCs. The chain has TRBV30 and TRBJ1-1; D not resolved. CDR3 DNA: TGTGCCTGGAGCCATGACGCGAACACTGAAGCTTTCTTT. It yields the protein CAWSHDANTEAFF. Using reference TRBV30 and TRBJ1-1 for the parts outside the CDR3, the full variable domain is SQTIHQWPATLVQPVGSPLSLECTVEGTSNPNLYWYRQAAGRGLQLLFYSVGIGQISSEVPQNLSASRPQDRQFILSSKKLLLSDSGFYLCAWSHDANTEAFFGQGTRLTVV.